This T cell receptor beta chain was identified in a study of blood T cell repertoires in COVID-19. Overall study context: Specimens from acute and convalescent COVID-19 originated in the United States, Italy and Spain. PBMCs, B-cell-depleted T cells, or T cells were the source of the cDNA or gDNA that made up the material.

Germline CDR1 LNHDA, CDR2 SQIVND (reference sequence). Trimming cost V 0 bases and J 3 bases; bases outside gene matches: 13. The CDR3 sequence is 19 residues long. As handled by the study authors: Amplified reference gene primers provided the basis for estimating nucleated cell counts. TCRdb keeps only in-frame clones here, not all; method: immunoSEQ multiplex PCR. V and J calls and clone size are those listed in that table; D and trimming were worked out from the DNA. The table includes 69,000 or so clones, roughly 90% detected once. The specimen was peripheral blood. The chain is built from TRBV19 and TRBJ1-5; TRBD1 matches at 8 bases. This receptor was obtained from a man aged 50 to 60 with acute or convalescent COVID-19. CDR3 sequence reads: CASSIDLWDRRRINQPQHF. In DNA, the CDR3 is TGTGCCAGTAGTATAGATCTTTGGGACAGGAGACGGATCAATCAGCCCCAGCATTTT.